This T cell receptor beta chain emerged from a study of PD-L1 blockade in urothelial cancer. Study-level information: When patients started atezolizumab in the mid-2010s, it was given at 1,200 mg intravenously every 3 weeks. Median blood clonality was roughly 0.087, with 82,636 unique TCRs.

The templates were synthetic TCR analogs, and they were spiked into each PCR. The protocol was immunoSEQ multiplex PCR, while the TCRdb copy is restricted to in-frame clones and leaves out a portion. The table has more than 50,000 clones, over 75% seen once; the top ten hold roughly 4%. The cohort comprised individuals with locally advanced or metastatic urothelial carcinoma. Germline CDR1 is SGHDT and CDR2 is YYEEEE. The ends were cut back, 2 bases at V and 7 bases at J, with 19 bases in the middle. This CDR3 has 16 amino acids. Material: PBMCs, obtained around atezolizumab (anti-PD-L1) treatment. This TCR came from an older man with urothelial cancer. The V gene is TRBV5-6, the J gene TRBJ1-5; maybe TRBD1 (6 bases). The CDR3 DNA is TGTGCCAGCAGCTTTACAGGGACCGGAGACCAACAGCCCCAGCATTTT. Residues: CASSFTGTGDQQPQHF.